This T cell receptor (beta chain) was sequenced for a study of molecular identifiers for immune sequencing clone quantification. Germline assignment: CDR1 DFQATT and CDR2 SNEGSKA (reference sequence). J gave up 7 bases and V 0 bases, and 10 bases lay outside the gene matches. The CDR3 sequence is 15 residues long. Previously published methods and listed TCR primers were used for the bulk TCR libraries. TCRdb itself ran the PCR reads through MiXCR, one entry per CDR3 protein. The data contain 90,000 or so distinct CDR3 sequences, around a quarter of them singletons. This clonotype was picked up a small number of times. Naive CD8 libraries used roughly 17,000 to 1,000,000 sorted cells and 10%, 30% or 50% RNA.

The genes are TRBV20-1 and TRBJ2-7, with 9 bases aligning to TRBD2. This TCR came from a human donor in good health. Some libraries in this study had Jurkat cell RNA spiked in. The sequencing input was naive CD8+ T cells from blood, with Jurkat cell RNA spiked in. Sample subset: FACS-sorted CD8+CD4-CCR7+CD45RA+ naive T cells. CDR3 sequence reads: CSARDLIAGVGEQYF. The CDR3 nucleotides read TGCAGTGCTAGAGATCTAATAGCGGGAGTAGGAGAGCAGTACTTC.